The 32 T cell receptor beta chains in this list originate from one sample, sequenced in a study of vaccination and CD4 T cells after COVID-19. Treatment noted: roughly 11-day PBMC culture with coronavirus spike peptide pools or control peptides (ViraFEST assay). The unexposed donor gave CD4+ T cells before the COVID-19 pandemic (2011-2018). Antigens for these TCRs are unknown. Sequencing of the DNA from cultured CD4+ T cells was carried out with the Oncomine TCR Beta short-read assay. After culture, CD4+ T cells served as the source for genomic DNA extraction. A single record per CDR3 protein comes from TCRdb applying MiXCR to the PCR reads. The table shows 9,100 or so distinct CDR3 sequences, with roughly 32% occurring only once. Source material: CD4+ T cells from blood, cultured in vitro. Receptors originate from a human donor in good health.

This chain uses TRBV19 with TRBJ1-1; the D gene is possibly TRBD1 (6 bases). This CDR3 has 13 amino acids. The V end was cut by 0 bases, the J end by 6 bases, with 8 bases between. In germline, CDR1 is LNHDA, CDR2 SQIVND (reference sequence). The CDR3 reads CASSIDAGAEAFF. CDR3 DNA sequence: TGTGCCAGTAGTATAGATGCAGGGGCTGAAGCTTTCTTT.

The sample holds a few counts of this clonotype. The J gene is TRBJ1-5, the V gene TRBV2, with a tentative D call TRBD1 (5 bases). Between the trimmed V and J ends, which lost 11 bases and 3 bases, there was a span of 20 bases. CDR1 and CDR2 (germline): SNHLY, FYNNEI. This CDR3 is built from 15 residues. CDR3 coding DNA: TGTGCCGGGTCCGAGAGGGGTGCGACCAATCAGCCCCAGCATTTT. As protein: CAGSERGATNQPQHF.

The genes are TRBV27 and TRBJ2-7; 10 nucleotides line up with TRBD1. Unmatched junction bases numbered 4, after V lost 5 bases and J lost 3 bases. Germline assignment: CDR1 MNHEY and CDR2 SMNVEV (reference sequence). The CDR3 contains 14 residues. The CDR3 loop is CASSGGTGVYEQYF. The CDR3 DNA reads as TGTGCCAGCAGTGGCGGGACAGGGGTCTACGAGCAGTACTTC.

This clonotype was observed a handful of times. V is TRBV7-6 and J is TRBJ2-5; D is undetermined. V was pared by 6 bases and J by 2 bases, with 7 bases between. Germline V gives CDR1 SGHVS, CDR2 FNYEAQ. CDR3 size: 12 residues. CDR3 bases: TGTGCCAGCAGTGGGCAACAAGAGACCCAGTACTTC. Residues: CASSGQQETQYF.

In its sample, this clonotype was seen a few times. The rearrangement links TRBV6-2 or TRBV6-3 to TRBJ2-7; TRBD1 agrees at 7 bases. Unmatched junction bases numbered 7, after V lost 2 bases and J lost 0 bases. The CDR3 length is 16 residues. Germline V gene data show CDR1 as MNHEY and CDR2 as SVGEGT. In nucleotides, the CDR3 is TGTGCCAGCAGTTACCTGCTAGGGGGCCCCTCCTACGAGCAGTACTTC. Translating it yields CASSYLLGGPSYEQYF.

This clonotype has just a few counts. The rearrangement links TRBV14 to TRBJ1-6; D gene ambiguous. Looked up from germline, CDR1 is SGHDN and CDR2 is FVKESK. The CDR3 totals 13 residues. Trimming removed 4 bases from V and 2 bases from J, with 3 bases in between. The CDR3 protein is CASSLAYNSPLHF. The CDR3 DNA follows: TGTGCCAGCAGCCTAGCCTATAATTCACCCCTCCACTTT.

Only a few counts were recorded for this clonotype. This chain uses TRBV21-1 with TRBJ2-1; the table's D call, TRBD1, was not checked against the DNA. TRBV21-1 is a pseudogene segment. The CDR3 contains 14 residues. In nucleotides, the CDR3 is TGTGCCGCGGAATCGGGACAGCCCTACAATGAGCAGTTCTTC. The encoded protein is CAAESGQPYNEQFF.

This clonotype was observed a handful of times. The chain links TRBV19 to TRBJ2-7; D might be TRBD1 or TRBD2, each matching 5 bases. Trimming took 5 bases from V and 2 from J, leaving 10 bases between them. There are 13 residues in the CDR3. Germline lookup yields CDR1 LNHDA and CDR2 SQIVND (reference sequence). The CDR3 loop is CASSSGPPYEQYF. The DNA of the CDR3 is TGTGCCAGTAGTTCGGGGCCTCCCTACGAGCAGTACTTC.

V gene TRBV6-1 combines with J gene TRBJ2-3; TRBD2 matches 8 bases. CDR1 is MNHNS, CDR2 SASEGT, per germline. With V trimmed by 5 bases and J by 0 bases, 4 bases remained unmatched. This CDR3 spans 15 amino acids. The CDR3: CASSRSGASTDTQYF. In DNA form, the CDR3 reads TGTGCCAGCAGTCGTAGCGGGGCTAGCACAGATACGCAGTATTTT.

The table lists this clonotype with a few counts. CDR3 amino acids: CASSPSTDTQYF. The CDR3 nucleotides are TGTGCCAGCAGCCCTAGCACAGATACGCAGTATTTT. The chain is built from TRBV7-9 and TRBJ2-3; D is unclear. This CDR3 comprises 12 residues. The germline V and J ends were trimmed by 5 bases and 0 bases, with 3 bases remaining between them. Germline assignment: CDR1 SEHNR and CDR2 FQNEAQ (reference sequence).

This clonotype was seen once. V and J are TRBV30 and TRBJ1-1; D is perhaps TRBD1 (6 bases). V was clipped by 0 bases and J by 3 bases, with 14 bases between them. CDR3 length: 15 residues. Germline V gene data show CDR1 as GTSNPN and CDR2 as SVGIG (reference sequence). The CDR3: CAWSVWGQADTEAFF. The CDR3 DNA follows: TGTGCCTGGAGTGTTTGGGGGCAAGCGGACACTGAAGCTTTCTTT.

The J gene is TRBJ2-1, the V gene TRBV5-1, with TRBD2 matching over 7 bases. Germline V lookup: CDR1 SGHRS, CDR2 YFSETQ. Unmatched junction bases numbered 15, after V lost 4 bases and J lost 2 bases. The CDR3 consists of 18 residues. In nucleotides, the CDR3 is TGCGCCAGCAGCCCCGGGCTGGTAGCGGGTGTCACCTACAATGAGCAGTTCTTC. Translation gives CASSPGLVAGVTYNEQFF.

This clonotype was observed a single time. The rearrangement uses TRBV19 and TRBJ2-1, with a possible D match to TRBD1 (5 bases). V lost 0 bases and J 8 bases, leaving 8 bases between the germline ends. CDR3 size: 13 residues. Germline CDR1 reads LNHDA; CDR2 reads SQIVND (reference sequence). In DNA, the CDR3 is TGTGCCAGTAGTATAGAAGGGGCGTATGAGCAGTTCTTC. Translated, it gives CASSIEGAYEQFF.

CDR3: CASSLDPGAYNEQFF. As DNA, the CDR3 is TGTGCCAGCAGCTTGGACCCGGGAGCCTACAATGAGCAGTTCTTC. This rearrangement joins TRBV5-4 to TRBJ2-1, with D maybe TRBD2 (6 bases). The V gene lost 0 bases and the J gene lost 2 bases, with 9 bases spanning the gap. This CDR3 comprises 15 residues. CDR1 is SGHNT, CDR2 YYREEE, per germline (reference sequence).

The genes are TRBV20-1 and TRBJ1-5; the D is unclear. The CDR3 sequence is 15 residues long. Germline V gives CDR1 DFQATT, CDR2 SNEGSKA (reference sequence). V lost 0 bases, J lost 8 bases, and 17 bases lay in between. CDR3 coding DNA: TGCAGTGCTAGAGATAGGAGACGGACTTCAGAGCCCCAGCATTTT. This gives the protein CSARDRRRTSEPQHF.

In the case of this clonotype: Relative to the germline gene, one junction end is altered; a read error may explain this. The rearrangement uses TRBV27 and TRBJ2-3; 7 nucleotides line up with TRBD2. Germline V lookup: CDR1 MNHEY, CDR2 SMNVEV (reference sequence). This CDR3 spans 16 amino acids. CDR3 sequence (DNA): TGTGCCAGCCGAAGACTAGGGACGACTAGCACAGATACGCAGAATTTT. This codes for CASRRLGTTSTDTQNF.

This clonotype came up a few times. The chain combines TRBV6-2 or TRBV6-3 with TRBJ1-1, with 9 nucleotides matching TRBD1. This CDR3 is built from 15 residues. From germline, CDR1 is MNHEY and CDR2 SVGEGT. V lost 6 bases to trimming and J lost 4 bases; unmatched junction nucleotides: 9. In DNA form, the CDR3 reads TGTGCCAGCAGGCCCGGGACAGGGATGGCCACTGAAGCTTTCTTT. Translated, it gives CASRPGTGMATEAFF.

The chain recombines TRBV7-6 with TRBJ2-1; 11 nucleotides match TRBD2. In germline, CDR1 is SGHVS, CDR2 FNYEAQ. This CDR3 region has 15 residues. Trimming cost V 0 bases and J 8 bases; bases outside gene matches: 3. The CDR3 reads CASSLAGGLADEQFF. CDR3 coding DNA: TGTGCCAGCAGCTTAGCCGGGGGACTAGCGGATGAGCAGTTCTTC.

V usage is TRBV7-2 and J usage is TRBJ2-1; D not resolved. The germline V gene encodes CDR1 SGHTA and CDR2 FQGNSA. Trimming took 1 base from V and 6 from J, leaving 13 bases between them. CDR3 size: 15 residues. The CDR3 is CASSLVNDPANEQFF. The CDR3 nucleotides are TGTGCCAGCAGCTTAGTTAACGACCCGGCCAATGAGCAGTTCTTC.

The chain has TRBV27 and TRBJ1-1, with D possibly being TRBD1 (5 bases). V dropped 6 bases and J dropped 1 base, with 12 bases sitting between them. The CDR3 has 14 residues. CDR1 and CDR2 from the germline V gene are MNHEY and SMNVEV (reference sequence). The CDR3 loop reads CASSQTGGNTEAFF. Written as DNA, the CDR3 is TGTGCCAGCAGCCAGACCGGGGGGAACACTGAAGCTTTCTTT.

The chain employs TRBV6-1 and TRBJ2-1; a possible D gene is TRBD2 (6 bases). Trimming stripped 0 bases from V and 10 bases from J, with 16 bases between. The CDR3 consists of 15 residues. Germline loops: CDR1 MNHNS, CDR2 SASEGT. The chain's CDR3 is CASSEARRLVTEQFF. CDR3 DNA sequence: TGTGCCAGCAGTGAAGCTAGACGACTAGTTACGGAGCAGTTCTTC.

The V call is TRBV7-3, the J call TRBJ2-1; 8 bases are shared with TRBD2. The CDR3 is 13 residues long. Germline values: CDR1 SGHTA, CDR2 FQGTGA. With V trimmed by 5 bases and J by 9 bases, 6 bases remained unmatched. The CDR3 DNA reads TGTGCCAGCAGCCCCGGGCTAGCGGGTGAGCAGTTCTTC. It translates to CASSPGLAGEQFF.

The chain carries TRBV28 and TRBJ1-5, with D unresolved. V lost 2 bases and J 6 bases, leaving 5 bases between the germline ends. This CDR3 region has 12 residues. Per the germline V gene, CDR1 is MDHEN and CDR2 is SYDVKM. The CDR3 region is CASSLRGQPQHF. The CDR3 DNA reads TGTGCCAGCAGTTTAAGAGGTCAGCCCCAGCATTTT.

V is TRBV5-4 and J is TRBJ2-2; D might be TRBD2 (6 bases). This CDR3 has 15 amino acids. Germline lookup yields CDR1 SGHNT and CDR2 YYREEE (reference sequence). V lost 4 bases and J lost 4, with 14 bases in between. CDR3 coding DNA: TGTGCCAGCAGCGTAGGCGGGGTAGCCACCGGGGAGCTGTTTTTT. This gives the protein CASSVGGVATGELFF.

The CDR3 nucleotides read TGTGCCAGCAGCCCCATGGCACCCGGACAGGGTAAACTGAACAATGAGCAGTTCTTC. This sequence encodes CASSPMAPGQGKLNNEQFF. The V and J genes are TRBV7-2 and TRBJ2-1; 8 bases match TRBD1. The CDR3 is 19 residues long. Germline V CDR1 and CDR2: SGHTA, FQGNSA. The trim removed 5 bases at V and 5 bases at J, leaving 20 bases unmatched.

The chain is built from TRBV20-1 and TRBJ1-1; D not certain. The CDR3 is 12 residues long. The V gene lost 4 bases and the J gene lost 2 bases, with 8 bases spanning the gap. Per the germline V gene, CDR1 is DFQATT and CDR2 is SNEGSKA (reference sequence). Here the CDR3 reads CSATTDNTEAFF. The CDR3 nucleotides read TGCAGTGCTACCACAGACAACACTGAAGCTTTCTTT.

This clonotype was counted only a few times. The V call is TRBV5-4, the J call TRBJ1-1, with 10 bases fitting TRBD1. Germline CDR1 SGHNT, CDR2 YYREEE (reference sequence). Germline trimming cut 2 bases from V and 3 bases from J; bases unmatched to any gene: 7. This CDR3 region has 16 residues. The CDR3 region has the DNA TGTGCCAGCAGCTTCACCGGGACAGGGGTCGACACTGAAGCTTTCTTT. It encodes CASSFTGTGVDTEAFF. Combining the CDR3 with reference TRBV5-4 and TRBJ1-1 gives the whole variable domain ETGVTQSPTHLIKTRGQQVTLRCSSQSGHNTVSWYQQALGQGPQFIFQYYREEENGRGNFPPRFSGLQFPNYSSELNVNALELDDSALYLCASSFTGTGVDTEAFFGQGTRLTVV.

This clonotype was counted once. The V call is TRBV11-3, the J call TRBJ2-3; 9 bases map to TRBD1. The CDR3 has 15 amino acids. Germline CDR1 SGHNT, CDR2 YENEEA. V dropped 5 bases and J dropped 3; count of bases not matched to a gene: 6. CDR3 protein: CASSPWTGDTDTQYF. The DNA of the CDR3 is TGTGCCAGCAGCCCATGGACAGGGGATACAGATACGCAGTATTTT.

The chain carries TRBV5-1 and TRBJ2-5; possibly TRBD1 for D (7 bases). The germline V and J ends were trimmed by 4 bases and 5 bases, with 15 bases remaining between them. This CDR3 region has 14 residues. The germline gives CDR1 SGHRS, CDR2 YFSETQ. For the CDR3, the DNA is TGCGCCAGCAGCCAGGGGGGCAGTGGGGAGACCCAGTACTTC. This gives the protein CASSQGGSGETQYF. Combining the CDR3 with reference TRBV5-1 and TRBJ2-5 gives the whole variable domain KAGVTQTPRYLIKTRGQQVTLSCSPISGHRSVSWYQQTPGQGLQFLFEYFSETQRNKGNFPGRFSGRQFSNSRSEMNVSTLELGDSALYLCASSQGGSGETQYFGPGTRLLVL.

This sequence joins TRBV6-5 and TRBJ2-3; possibly TRBD2 for D (7 bases). The CDR3 has 14 residues. Germline V lookup: CDR1 MNHEY, CDR2 SVGAGI. V was clipped by 4 bases and J by 6 bases, with 14 bases between them. The chain's CDR3 is CASSLGGARDTQYF. CDR3 nucleotides: TGTGCCAGCAGTTTAGGGGGGGCAAGGGATACGCAGTATTTT.

The J gene is TRBJ1-5, the V gene TRBV19; TRBD1 is a possible D gene (5 bases). V was trimmed by 7 bases and J by 1 base, leaving 17 bases between them. The CDR3 runs to 16 residues. Looked up from germline, CDR1 is LNHDA and CDR2 is SQIVND (reference sequence). The CDR3 region has the DNA TGTGCCAGTATCCATGGGGGGTCCCGGAGCAATCAGCCCCAGCATTTT. Residues: CASIHGGSRSNQPQHF.

This clonotype appeared once. This chain connects TRBV7-2 to TRBJ2-7; 8 bases align to TRBD2. CDR3 length: 14 amino acids. Germline V gene data show CDR1 as SGHTA and CDR2 as FQGNSA. With V trimmed by 5 bases and J by 0 bases, 3 bases remained unmatched. CDR3 amino acids: CASSRTSGSYEQYF. Here the CDR3 DNA reads TGTGCCAGCAGCCGCACTAGCGGCTCCTACGAGCAGTACTTC.